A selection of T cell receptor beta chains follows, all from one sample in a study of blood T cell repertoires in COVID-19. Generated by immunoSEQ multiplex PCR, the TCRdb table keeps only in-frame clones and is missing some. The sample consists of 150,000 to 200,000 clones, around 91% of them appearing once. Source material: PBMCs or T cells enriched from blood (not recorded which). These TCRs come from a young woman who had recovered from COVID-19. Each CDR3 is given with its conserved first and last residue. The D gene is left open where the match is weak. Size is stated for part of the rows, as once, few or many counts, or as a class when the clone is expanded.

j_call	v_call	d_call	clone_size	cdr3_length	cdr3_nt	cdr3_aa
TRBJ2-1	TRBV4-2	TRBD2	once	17	TGTGCCAGCAGCCAAAGACTAGCGGGAGTCGCCTACAATGAGCAGTTCTTC	CASSQRLAGVAYNEQFF
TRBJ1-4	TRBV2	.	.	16	TGTGCCAGCAGTGAAGGAAGGCGGGGCCCTAATGAAAAACTGTTTTTT	CASSEGRRGPNEKLFF
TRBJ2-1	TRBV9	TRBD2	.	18	TGTGCCAGCAGCGTAGAAAAGTACGGACTAGCGGGAGTGAATGAGCAGTTCTTC	CASSVEKYGLAGVNEQFF
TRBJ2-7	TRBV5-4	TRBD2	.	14	TGTGCCAGCAGCTTTCGCGGGAGGGCCGGGGAGCAGTACTTC	CASSFRGRAGEQYF
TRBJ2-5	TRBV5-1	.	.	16	TGCGCCAGCAGCCGTAATACAGGGCTGAGTAGAGAGACCCAGTACTTC	CASSRNTGLSRETQYF
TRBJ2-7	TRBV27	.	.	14	TGTGCCAGCAGTAGAAGCGGGCTTTCCTACGAGCAGTACTTC	CASSRSGLSYEQYF
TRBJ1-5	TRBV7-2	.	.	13	TGTGCCAGCAGCTACAGGGGCAATCAGCCCCAGCATTTT	CASSYRGNQPQHF
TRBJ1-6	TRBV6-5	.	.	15	TGTGCCAGCAGTTACTCGGGGGGGAGGAGTTCACCCCTCCACTTT	CASSYSGGRSSPLHF
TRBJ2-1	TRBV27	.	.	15	TGTGCCAGCAGTTCTGAGGGCAGATCCTACAATGAGCAGTTCTTC	CASSSEGRSYNEQFF
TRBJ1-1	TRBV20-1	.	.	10	TGCAGTGCTAATCAGATTGAAGCTTTCTTT	CSANQIEAFF
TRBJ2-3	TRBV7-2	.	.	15	TGTGCCAGCAGCTTAGGGCAGGGGGGCCTCCGTACGCAGTATTTT	CASSLGQGGLRTQYF
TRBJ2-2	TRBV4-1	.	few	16	TGCGCCAGCGTAGCCCTCGGGCAGGGTGGCACCGGGGAGCTGTTTTTT	CASVALGQGGTGELFF
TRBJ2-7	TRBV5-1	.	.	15	TGCGCCAGCAGCCGCACGGACAGCGAGCTCTACGAGCAGTACTTC	CASSRTDSELYEQYF
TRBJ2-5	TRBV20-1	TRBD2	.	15	TGCAGTGCTAGTTACAGCGGGGGGTACCAAGAGACCCAGTACTTC	CSASYSGGYQETQYF
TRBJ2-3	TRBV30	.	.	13	TGTGCCTGGAGTCGGCTAGGGGCAGATACGCAGTATTTT	CAWSRLGADTQYF
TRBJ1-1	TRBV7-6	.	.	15	TGTGCCAGCAGCAGGAGGGGGGGGCGAGACACTGAAGCTTTCTTT	CASSRRGGRDTEAFF
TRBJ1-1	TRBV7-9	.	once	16	TGTGCCAGCAGCCCACCGGGGGGACTCATGAACACTGAAGCTTTCTTT	CASSPPGGLMNTEAFF
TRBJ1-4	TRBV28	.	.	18	TGTGCCAGCAGTTTACCAACACAGGGATGGGCCGTAAGCCGAAAACTGTTTTTT	CASSLPTQGWAVSRKLFF
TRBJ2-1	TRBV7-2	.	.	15	TGTGCCAGCAGCTTATTCCTAGCATTTAACAATGAGCAGTTCTTC	CASSLFLAFNNEQFF
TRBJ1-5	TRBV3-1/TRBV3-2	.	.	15	TGTGCCAGCGCCACTCCGGACCCGGCGGGACAGCCCCAGCATTTT	CASATPDPAGQPQHF
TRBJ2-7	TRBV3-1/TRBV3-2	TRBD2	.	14	TGTGCCAGCAGCCAGGGTAGCGGGACGTACGAGCAGTACTTC	CASSQGSGTYEQYF
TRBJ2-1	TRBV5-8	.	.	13	TGTGCCACCGGGTTAGGAGGGAACAATGAGCAGTTCTTC	CATGLGGNNEQFF
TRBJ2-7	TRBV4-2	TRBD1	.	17	TGTGCCAGCAGCCAGCCCTGGACAGGGAAGAGCTCCTACGAGCAGTACTTC	CASSQPWTGKSSYEQYF
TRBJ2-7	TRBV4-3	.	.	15	TGCGCCAGCAGCCGGGCAGGGGCAGGATCCTACGAGCAGTACTTC	CASSRAGAGSYEQYF
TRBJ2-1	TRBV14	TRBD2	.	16	TGTGCCAGCAGCCAAGATAACGGGAGGGTCTACAATGAGCAGTTCTTC	CASSQDNGRVYNEQFF
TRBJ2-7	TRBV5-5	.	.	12	TGTGCCAGCAGCCGACCCCTAGGCGAGCAGTACTTC	CASSRPLGEQYF
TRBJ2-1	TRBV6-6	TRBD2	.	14	TGTGCCAGCATTAGGGCTAGCGGGCAAAATGAGCAGTTCTTC	CASIRASGQNEQFF
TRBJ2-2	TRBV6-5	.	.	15	TGTGCCAGCAGTTACTCGCTTAGCAGAAACGGGGAGCTGTTTTTT	CASSYSLSRNGELFF
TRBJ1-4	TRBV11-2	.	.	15	TGTGCCAGCAGCTTAGACGGACTGGGGGCGGGAAAACTGTTTTTT	CASSLDGLGAGKLFF
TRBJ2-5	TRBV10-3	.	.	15	TGTGCCATCAGGGGGGCCGGGACGGAACAAGAGACCCAGTACTTC	CAIRGAGTEQETQYF
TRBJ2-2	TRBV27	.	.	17	TGTGCCAGCAGTTTCTTGATTAAGCATCGGGGAACCGGGGAGCTGTTTTTT	CASSFLIKHRGTGELFF
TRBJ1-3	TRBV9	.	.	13	TGTGCCAGCAGCGTCCTTTCTGGAAACACCATATATTTT	CASSVLSGNTIYF
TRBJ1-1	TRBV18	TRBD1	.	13	TGTGCCAGCCGGGGACAGTTGAACACTGAAGCTTTCTTT	CASRGQLNTEAFF
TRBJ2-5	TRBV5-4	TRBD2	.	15	TGTGCCAGCAGCTGGACTAGCGGGAGCCCAGAGACCCAGTACTTC	CASSWTSGSPETQYF
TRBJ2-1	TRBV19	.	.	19	TGTGCCAGTAGCCCCAGCGCGCGGGCTAGCAATGAAGATTTGGATGAGCAGTTCTTC	CASSPSARASNEDLDEQFF
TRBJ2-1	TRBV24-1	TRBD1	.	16	TGTGCCACCAGTGATCCCGGACAGGGGCCCTACAATGAGCAGTTCTTC	CATSDPGQGPYNEQFF
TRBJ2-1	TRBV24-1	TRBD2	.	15	TGTGCCACGGGACTAGCGGGAGTAACCTACAATGAGCAGTTCTTC	CATGLAGVTYNEQFF
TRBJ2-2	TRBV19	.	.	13	TGTGCCAGTACTCTACCAACCACCGGGGAGCTGTTTTTT	CASTLPTTGELFF
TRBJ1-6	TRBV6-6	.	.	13	TGTGCCAGCAGTCCGGGGTTGGGATCACCCCTCCACTTT	CASSPGLGSPLHF
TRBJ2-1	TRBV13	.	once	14	TGTGCCAGCAGCTTGGGGAGCTCCTACAATGAGCAGTTCTTC	CASSLGSSYNEQFF
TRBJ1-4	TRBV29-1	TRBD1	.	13	TGCAGCGTGCGGACAGGAATTAATGAAAAACTGTTTTTT	CSVRTGINEKLFF
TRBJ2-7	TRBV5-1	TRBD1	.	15	TGCGCCAGCAGCTTCAGGGGGACAGAACTTAACGAGCAGTACTTC	CASSFRGTELNEQYF
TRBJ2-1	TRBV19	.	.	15	TGTGCCAGTAGTATCGATGAAGCCTCCTACAATGAGCAGTTCTTC	CASSIDEASYNEQFF
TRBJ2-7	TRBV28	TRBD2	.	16	TGTGCCAGCAGTTTATCGGCTAGCGGGGGGACGGGGGAACAGTACTTC	CASSLSASGGTGEQYF
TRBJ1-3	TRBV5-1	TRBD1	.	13	TGCGCCAGCAGCGAGACAGGGGGAAACACCATATATTTT	CASSETGGNTIYF
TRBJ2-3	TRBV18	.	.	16	TGTGCCAGCTCACCCGGCGGCTTCGCTAGCACAGATACGCAGTATTTT	CASSPGGFASTDTQYF